The 3 T cell receptor beta chains below all came from one sample that was sequenced in a study of blood T cells in healthy people across ages. With a J-beta primer mix and a sample-barcoded 5' primer, a second PCR ran about 7 to 12 cycles. TCRdb processed the 5' RACE reads anew with MiXCR; each CDR3 protein has one entry. The data show about a million distinct CDR3 sequences, just over 50% seen once. Sequenced sample: blood. These receptors all stem from an older woman in good health.

This chain connects TRBV9 to TRBJ2-7; D assignment may be TRBD1 or TRBD2 (5 bases each). There are 14 residues in the CDR3. With 3 bases removed from V and 0 bases from J, the gap between germline ends came to 10 bases. Germline lookup yields CDR1 SGDLS and CDR2 YYNGEE. The CDR3 DNA sequence: TGTGCCAGCAGCGCCAGGGAGATCTCCTACGAGCAGTACTTC. It yields the protein CASSAREISYEQYF.

The sample holds a few counts of this clonotype. The rearrangement joins TRBV6-2 or TRBV6-3 to TRBJ2-4; no reliable D call. This CDR3 region has 15 residues. CDR1 is MNHEY, CDR2 SVGEGT, per germline. V lost 0 bases, J lost 0 bases, and 6 bases lay in between. The CDR3 bases are TGTGCCAGCAGTTACTCCGATGTAGCCAAAAACATTCAGTACTTC. This gives the protein CASSYSDVAKNIQYF.

The chain joins TRBV20-1 to TRBJ2-1, with TRBD2 matching 11 bases. V lost 4 bases to trimming and J lost 4 bases; unmatched junction nucleotides: 6. The length of the CDR3 is 15 residues. CDR1 DFQATT and CDR2 SNEGSKA come from the germline V gene (reference sequence). CDR3 in DNA: TGCAGTGCTAAGCGGACTAGCGGGCCATACAATGAGCAGTTCTTC. It translates to CSAKRTSGPYNEQFF.